This T cell receptor (beta chain) derives from a study of T-cell memory formation after mild COVID-19. General study points: Still unconfirmed is whether the second-wave clones peaking on day 37 recognized SARS-CoV-2.

This clonotype was detected ten times or more. The antigen is not known. Via MiXCR, TCRdb re-called the 5' RACE reads, giving one row per CDR3 protein. The data show 350,000 to 550,000 distinct CDR3 sequences, with under 20% seen just once and 20% to 25% held by the top ten. Trimming left V 6 bases short and J 2 bases short, with 8 bases between. The CDR3 totals 14 residues. The rearrangement links TRBV12-3 or TRBV12-4 to TRBJ2-6, with no clear D. This receptor was identified in a man younger than 30 who had mild COVID-19 (a few samples of this study predate the infection). Cell type and time point are not known. The sequenced sample was PBMCs or a T cell subset sorted from them (not recorded which). The CDR3 DNA is TGTGCCAGCAGGGCCCGGGCTGGGGCCAACGTCCTGACTTTC. Translating gives CASRARAGANVLTF.